The 17 T cell receptor beta chains in this list originate from one sample, sequenced in a study of cytomegalovirus exposure and HLA in healthy donors. PCR involved 60 Vbeta and 13 Jbeta primers. Measured with immunoSEQ multiplex PCR; TCRdb has only the in-frame clones, and not every one. The data show about 140,000 clones, 70% to 90% seen once. Sequencing was performed on PBMCs. The receptor set was obtained from a woman between 40 and 55 years old in good health and CMV-seronegative.

This clone was seen only once. This chain connects TRBV5-4 to TRBJ1-1, with D possibly being TRBD1 (5 bases). Germline lookup yields CDR1 SGHNT and CDR2 YYREEE (reference sequence). This CDR3 region has 15 residues. V lost 0 bases, J lost 5 bases, and 14 bases lay in between. The CDR3 DNA reads as TGTGCCAGCAGCTTGGCGGAGGGGCGCAGAACTGAAGCTTTCTTT. Its translation is CASSLAEGRRTEAFF. The full variable domain, in which reference TRBV5-4 and TRBJ1-1 provide the parts outside the CDR3, is ETGVTQSPTHLIKTRGQQVTLRCSSQSGHNTVSWYQQALGQGPQFIFQYYREEENGRGNFPPRFSGLQFPNYSSELNVNALELDDSALYLCASSLAEGRRTEAFFGQGTRLTVV.

This sequence joins TRBV25-1 and TRBJ1-1, with D possibly TRBD1 on 6 matching bases. Trimming pared 4 bases from V and 3 bases from J, leaving 12 bases between. Germline lookup yields CDR1 MGHDK and CDR2 SYGVNS. The CDR3 extends over 14 amino acids. In nucleotides, the CDR3 is TGTGCCAGCAGTGGGTACAGGGTGGACACTGAAGCTTTCTTT. Translation gives CASSGYRVDTEAFF.

The chain recombines TRBV2 with TRBJ1-6; 8 bases align to TRBD1. J was trimmed by 7 bases and V by 6 bases; bases with no gene match: 14. CDR1 is SNHLY, CDR2 FYNNEI, per germline. The CDR3 has 17 amino acids. CDR3 coding DNA: TGTGCCAGCAGCGAGAACAGGGGGTTGGGTAACAATTCACCCCTCCACTTT. Protein sequence: CASSENRGLGNNSPLHF.

V gene TRBV6-5 combines with J gene TRBJ1-1; possible D gene TRBD1, 6 bases. The CDR3 is 14 residues long. The germline V and J ends were trimmed by 0 bases and 3 bases, with 8 bases remaining between them. CDR1 and CDR2 (germline): MNHEY, SVGAGI. CDR3 region: CASSYSRQDTEAFF. The CDR3 DNA reads as TGTGCCAGCAGTTACTCCAGACAGGACACTGAAGCTTTCTTT.

This chain links TRBV6-5 with TRBJ1-5; D call uncertain. V lost 5 bases and J 9 bases, leaving 14 bases between the germline ends. The CDR3 has 13 amino acids. Germline CDR1 is MNHEY and CDR2 is SVGAGI. The CDR3 protein is CASSGQDLRPQHF. The CDR3 DNA reads as TGTGCCAGCAGTGGTCAGGACTTGAGGCCCCAGCATTTT.

J is TRBJ1-3 and V is TRBV7-9; TRBD1 might be the D (6 bases). From germline, CDR1 is SEHNR and CDR2 FQNEAQ (reference sequence). Between the trimmed V and J ends, which lost 5 bases and 0 bases, there was a span of 14 bases. CDR3 length: 16 amino acids. CDR3: CASSPRQASSGNTIYF. DNA for the CDR3: TGTGCCAGCAGCCCCCGACAGGCATCCTCTGGAAACACCATATATTTT.

This rearrangement joins TRBV11-2 to TRBJ1-1; TRBD1 matches at 7 bases. The CDR3 runs 13 residues. V lost 5 bases to trimming and J lost 3 bases; unmatched junction nucleotides: 3. Germline-derived CDR1 and CDR2 are SGHAT and FQNNGV. In DNA, the CDR3 is TGTGCCAGCAGCGAACAGGGGTACACTGAAGCTTTCTTT. Protein sequence: CASSEQGYTEAFF.

The J gene is TRBJ1-1, the V gene TRBV11-2; D uncertain. The CDR3 has 13 residues. V lost 4 bases and J 5 bases, leaving 11 bases between the germline ends. In germline, CDR1 is SGHAT, CDR2 FQNNGV. As DNA, the CDR3 is TGTGCCAGCAGCTCGGGGTTGCTAACTGAAGCTTTCTTT. It specifies CASSSGLLTEAFF.

The CDR3 DNA is TGTGCCGCACGGGAGGGCGGGTATAGCAATCAGCCCCAGCATTTT. This translates into CAAREGGYSNQPQHF. The chain has TRBV6-1 and TRBJ1-5; D not resolved. The V end was cut by 11 bases, the J end by 0 bases, with 17 bases between. The CDR3 is 15 amino acids. CDR1 and CDR2 from the germline V gene are MNHNS and SASEGT.

This clone came up a few times. The DNA for the CDR3 is TGTGCCATCAGTGAGCGACAGAACACTGAAGCTTTCTTT. As protein: CAISERQNTEAFF. The V gene is TRBV10-3, the J gene TRBJ1-1; no definite D call. The CDR3 contains 13 residues. With 2 bases removed from V and 1 base from J, the gap between germline ends came to 5 bases. Germline CDR1 is ENHRY and CDR2 is SYGVKD.

This clone came up a few times. The chain is built from TRBV5-1 and TRBJ1-2; D ambiguous. This CDR3 has 14 residues. CDR1 SGHRS and CDR2 YFSETQ come from the germline V gene. The ends were cut back, 0 bases at V and 7 bases at J, with 13 bases in the middle. The CDR3 here is CASSLADWEGGYTF. The CDR3 coding sequence is TGCGCCAGCAGCTTGGCAGATTGGGAGGGTGGCTACACCTTC.

The chain carries TRBV7-6 and TRBJ2-4; 9 bases fit TRBD2. The CDR3 runs to 17 residues. V was clipped by 0 bases and J by 8 bases; unmatched bases: 11. The V gene's germline CDR1 is SGHVS and CDR2 FNYEAQ. The CDR3 coding sequence is TGTGCCAGCAGCTTAGCAGGGTGGGAGCGGGGGGTATACATTCAGTACTTC. It specifies CASSLAGWERGVYIQYF.

J is TRBJ1-1 and V is TRBV4-1, with D hard to call. The CDR3 is 15 residues long. The germline V gene encodes CDR1 MGHRA and CDR2 YSYEKL. The V end was cut by 1 base, the J end by 0 bases, with 9 bases between. The CDR3: CASSQASGMNTEAFF. CDR3 sequence (DNA): TGCGCCAGCAGCCAAGCGTCCGGGATGAACACTGAAGCTTTCTTT.

The J gene is TRBJ1-2, the V gene TRBV5-1, with 7 bases lining up with TRBD1. J gave up 2 bases and V 4 bases, and 5 bases lay outside the gene matches. This CDR3 contains 14 residues. From germline, CDR1 is SGHRS and CDR2 YFSETQ. CDR3 DNA sequence: TGCGCCAGCAGCCCCTCGACAGGGAACTATGGCTACACCTTC. Its translation is CASSPSTGNYGYTF.

The chain couples TRBV6-1 to TRBJ1-1; 10 nucleotides align to TRBD1. Looked up from germline, CDR1 is MNHNS and CDR2 is SASEGT. CDR3 size: 17 residues. V was pared by 0 bases and J by 4 bases, with 8 bases of the junction left unmatched. DNA for the CDR3: TGTGCCAGCAGTGAAGCCGGGACAGGGGTATGGGGCACTGAAGCTTTCTTT. Protein product: CASSEAGTGVWGTEAFF.

The chain combines TRBV4-1 with TRBJ2-7; TRBD2 matches 12 bases. This CDR3 contains 15 residues. Germline lookup yields CDR1 MGHRA and CDR2 YSYEKL. The J segment lost 4 bases and the V segment lost 3 bases, leaving 4 bases of the junction unmatched. CDR3 in amino acids: CASSHLAGGKYEQYF. The CDR3 DNA follows: TGCGCCAGCAGCCACCTAGCGGGAGGGAAATACGAGCAGTACTTC.

The chain combines TRBV28 with TRBJ2-1; 8 nucleotides agree with TRBD2. J was trimmed by 6 bases and V by 4 bases; bases with no gene match: 5. The CDR3 runs 14 residues. Germline-derived CDR1 and CDR2 are MDHEN and SYDVKM. CDR3 nucleotides: TGTGCCAGCAGTTCCGGGACTAGTCTCAATGAGCAGTTCTTC. This sequence encodes CASSSGTSLNEQFF.